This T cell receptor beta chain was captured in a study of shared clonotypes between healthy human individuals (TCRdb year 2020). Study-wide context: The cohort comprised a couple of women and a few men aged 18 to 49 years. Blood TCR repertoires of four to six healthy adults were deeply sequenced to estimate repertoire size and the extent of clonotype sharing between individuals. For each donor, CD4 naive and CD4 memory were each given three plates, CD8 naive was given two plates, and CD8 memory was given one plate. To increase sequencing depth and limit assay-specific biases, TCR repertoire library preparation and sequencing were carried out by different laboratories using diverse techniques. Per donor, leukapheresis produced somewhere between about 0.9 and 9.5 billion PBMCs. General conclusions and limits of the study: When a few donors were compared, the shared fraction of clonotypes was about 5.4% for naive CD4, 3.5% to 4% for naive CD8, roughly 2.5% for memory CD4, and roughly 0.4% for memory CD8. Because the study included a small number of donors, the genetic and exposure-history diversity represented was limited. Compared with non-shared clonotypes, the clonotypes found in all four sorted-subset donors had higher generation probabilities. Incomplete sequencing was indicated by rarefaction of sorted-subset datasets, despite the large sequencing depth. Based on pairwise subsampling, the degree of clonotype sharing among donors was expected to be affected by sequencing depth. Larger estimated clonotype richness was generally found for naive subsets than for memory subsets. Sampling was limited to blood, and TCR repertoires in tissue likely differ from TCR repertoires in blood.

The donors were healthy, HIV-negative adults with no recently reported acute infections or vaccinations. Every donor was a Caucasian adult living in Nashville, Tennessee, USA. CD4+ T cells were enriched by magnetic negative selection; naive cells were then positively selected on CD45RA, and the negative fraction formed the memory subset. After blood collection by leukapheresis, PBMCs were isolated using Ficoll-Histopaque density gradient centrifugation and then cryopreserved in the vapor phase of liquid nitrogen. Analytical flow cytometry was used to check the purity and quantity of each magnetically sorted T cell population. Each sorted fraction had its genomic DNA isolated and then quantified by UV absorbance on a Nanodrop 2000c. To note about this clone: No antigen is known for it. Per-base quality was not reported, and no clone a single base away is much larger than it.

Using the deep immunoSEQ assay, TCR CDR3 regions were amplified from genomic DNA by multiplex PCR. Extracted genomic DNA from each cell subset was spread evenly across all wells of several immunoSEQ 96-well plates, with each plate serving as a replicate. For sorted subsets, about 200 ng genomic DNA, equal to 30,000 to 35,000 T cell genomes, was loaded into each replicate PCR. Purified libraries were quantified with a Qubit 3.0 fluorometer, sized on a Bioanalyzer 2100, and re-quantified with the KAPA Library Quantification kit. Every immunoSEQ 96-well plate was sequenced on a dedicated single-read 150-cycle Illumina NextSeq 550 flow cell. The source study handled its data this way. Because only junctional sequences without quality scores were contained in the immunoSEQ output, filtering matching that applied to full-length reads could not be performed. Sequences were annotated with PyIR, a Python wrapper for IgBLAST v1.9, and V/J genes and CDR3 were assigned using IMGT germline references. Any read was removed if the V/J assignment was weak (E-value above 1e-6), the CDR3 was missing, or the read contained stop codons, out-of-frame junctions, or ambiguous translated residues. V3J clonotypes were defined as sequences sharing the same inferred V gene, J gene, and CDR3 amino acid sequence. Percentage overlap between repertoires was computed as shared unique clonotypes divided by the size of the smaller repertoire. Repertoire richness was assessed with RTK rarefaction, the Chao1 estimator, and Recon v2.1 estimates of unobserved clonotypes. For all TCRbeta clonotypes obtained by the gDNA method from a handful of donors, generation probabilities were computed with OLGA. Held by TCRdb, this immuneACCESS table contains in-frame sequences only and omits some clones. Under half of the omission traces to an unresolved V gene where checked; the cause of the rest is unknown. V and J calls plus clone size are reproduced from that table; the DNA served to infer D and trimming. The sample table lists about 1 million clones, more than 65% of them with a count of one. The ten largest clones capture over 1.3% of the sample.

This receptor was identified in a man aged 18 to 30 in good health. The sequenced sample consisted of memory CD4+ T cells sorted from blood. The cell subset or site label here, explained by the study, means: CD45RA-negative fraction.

The sequenced DNA is TGTGCCAGCAGCCTATTGGGTAGCGGGAGGTACGTCCACAATGAGCAGTTCTTC. Its protein is CASSLLGSGRYVHNEQFF. The V and J genes are TRBV5-4 and TRBJ2-1, and 10 bases in between align with TRBD2. The CDR1 and CDR2 encoded by the germline V gene (reference sequence) are SGHNT and YYREEE. Ends trimmed: V by 4 bases, J by 5 bases; bases unmatched to a gene: 15. Including cysteine and phenylalanine, the CDR3 has 18 amino acids. Just CDR3 DNA is preserved here, 54 bases in frame from base 1.